This is a list of T cell receptor beta chains from one sample in a study of blood T cells in healthy people across ages. TCRdb itself ran the 5' RACE reads through MiXCR, one entry per CDR3 protein. The sample consists of roughly 800,000 distinct CDR3 sequences, roughly 60% of them appearing once. The sequenced sample consisted of blood. The receptors shown here come from a man younger than 45 in good health. Each CDR3 is given with its conserved first and last residue. A D gene is named only where the DNA matches it firmly. The listing skips clone size in some rows; elsewhere it reads once, few, many or a size class.

d_call,cdr3_length,v_call,j_call,clone_size,cdr3_aa,cdr3_nt
-,13,TRBV5-1,TRBJ1-4,-,CASSLDSPEKLFF,TGCGCCAGCAGCTTGGACAGCCCAGAAAAACTGTTTTTT
TRBD1,16,TRBV7-9,TRBJ1-2,-,CASSPLPGQGSRGYTF,TGTGCCAGCAGCCCCCTCCCCGGACAGGGTTCAAGGGGCTACACCTTC
-,13,TRBV6-5,TRBJ1-1,-,CASSYEADTEAFF,TGTGCCAGCAGTTACGAAGCGGACACTGAAGCTTTCTTT
TRBD1,18,TRBV4-3,TRBJ2-7,-,CASSQELTGQVRWYEQYF,TGCGCCAGCAGCCAAGAATTAACAGGACAGGTGAGGTGGTACGAGCAGTACTTC
-,13,TRBV5-1,TRBJ2-7,few,CASNREDSYEQYF,TGCGCCAGCAATCGGGAAGACAGCTACGAGCAGTACTTC
-,16,TRBV20-1,TRBJ2-3,-,CSVEDSRNRITDTQYF,TGCAGTGTCGAGGACTCCCGAAACAGGATCACAGATACGCAGTATTTT
TRBD1,15,TRBV4-3,TRBJ2-7,-,CASSQDGTGPREQYF,TGCGCCAGCAGCCAAGATGGGACAGGGCCCCGCGAGCAGTACTTC
TRBD2,15,TRBV13,TRBJ2-1,-,CASSSLAGGGDEQFF,TGTGCCAGCAGCTCCCTAGCGGGGGGGGGCGATGAGCAGTTCTTC
-,16,TRBV9,TRBJ2-3,few,CASSVGLSRSTDTQYF,TGTGCCAGCAGCGTGGGGCTATCTAGGTCAACAGATACGCAGTATTTT
TRBD2,13,TRBV20-1,TRBJ2-3,-,CSASLAGVNTQYF,TGCAGTGCTAGCCTAGCGGGAGTGAATACGCAGTATTTT
TRBD2,16,TRBV24-1,TRBJ2-1,-,CATSEGLAGGVNEQFF,TGTGCCACCAGTGAGGGACTAGCGGGAGGAGTCAATGAGCAGTTCTTC
-,14,TRBV20-1,TRBJ1-2,few,CSARPSGRNYGYTF,TGCAGTGCTAGACCCTCGGGAAGGAACTATGGCTACACCTTC